This T cell receptor (beta chain) was captured by sequencing in a study of T cells after yellow fever vaccination (dated by TCRdb to between 2018 and 2021). General notes on the study: The SMART-Seq v4 Ultra Low Input RNA kit was used to prepare libraries from fractions with low cell numbers. The cohort comprised two healthy male donors, one aged 18 to 30 and one aged 30 to 39 years. Bulk TCR alpha and beta repertoires were sequenced longitudinally to track T-cell clones before and after primary and booster YFV17D yellow fever vaccination. Blood was collected at multiple timepoints before and after primary and secondary immunization, and bulk PBMC replicates and cell subsets were isolated. What the study reported, not specific to this receptor: After the booster, most of the clones that had expanded following primary vaccination were detected again (around 97% of CD4 and 80% to 90% of CD8), which suggests that memory was broadly maintained. FACS-sorted repertoires could contain abundant contaminating clonotypes from the bulk population, so computational filtering was required. Because only two donors were included in the study, the extent to which the findings can be generalized is limited. Compared with the primary T-cell response, the secondary T-cell response was faster but weaker, reaching its peak on day 5 rather than on day 15. A small share of clonotypes occurred in both CD4 and CD8 compartments, likely arising from convergent recombination.

In the case of this clonotype: Its antigen is not yet known. Base qualities are not at hand, and no much larger clone is one base apart.

Explained via the paper, the treatment or condition label denotes: live attenuated yellow fever vaccine strain. Two biological replicates of bulk PBMCs were collected at each blood-draw timepoint. PBMCs were isolated from peripheral blood using a standard Ficoll-Paque protocol. TriZol was used to extract RNA from bulk PBMCs, CD4 and CD8 fractions, and dextramer-positive and dextramer-negative fractions. Trimming at the junction amounts to 1 base on V and 0 bases on J, and the germline ends lie 6 bases apart. Measured from the cysteine to the phenylalanine, the CDR3 is 15 residues long. Just the 45-base CDR3 DNA is kept, in frame starting at base 1. The germline V gene supplies CDR1 MGHRA and CDR2 YSYEKL. Synthesis of TCR cDNA relied on 5'RACE template switching, a step that introduced a universal primer site along with unique molecular identifiers. Priming of cDNA synthesis was performed from both the TCR alpha and TCR beta constant segments. Libraries were amplified in two PCR steps, with sample barcodes and sequencing adapters added in the second step. Sequencing of the libraries was done on either Illumina HiSeq 2500 (2x100 bp) or NovaSeq (2x150 bp). The authors' pipeline ran thus. MIGEC was used to demultiplex reads and collapse the reads into UMI consensus sequences, and MiXCR was used for V(D)J alignment. Vaccine-responding clonotypes were defined with edgeR using replicate PBMC samples, requiring FDR below 0.01 and a log2 fold change above 5 up to day 15. Bulk clonotypes were assigned CD4 or CD8 identity according to which sequenced CD4 or CD8 repertoire held them at higher abundance. TCRdb ran its own pipeline on the public reads, namely fastp trimming at Q25 and MiXCR clone calling, and kept in-frame beta chains. Rows with a matching CDR3 protein are joined into one entry that keeps the most common DNA and genes. V and J calls and clone size were set by TCRdb, not the authors. Recorded for this sample are fewer than 450,000 distinct CDR3 sequences; around a tenth of them occurred a single time. Less than 20% of the sample rests with the top ten.

The chain was built from TRBV4-1 and TRBJ1-4, with the D gene too uncertain to name. The clonotype was recovered from a man in his late teens or twenties who received the YFV17D yellow fever vaccine. The sequences come from PBMCs, collected on the day of the first yellow fever vaccination. The CDR3 in this case is CASSQASATNEKLFF. The nucleotide sequence reads TGCGCCAGCAGCCAAGCAAGTGCAACTAATGAAAAACTGTTTTTT.